This record covers a single T cell receptor (beta chain). Its antigen is unidentified. This sample was included in a study of vaccination effects on CD4 cells after COVID-19. General observations from the study: Early post-infection timepoints were missing from the study, which also had few convalescent patients.

Assay: immunoSEQ multiplex PCR; the TCRdb copy retains only in-frame clones and omits some. The sample lists tens of thousands of clones, under 70% seen once, with approximately 30% in the top ten. Using viral peptide pools, the ViraFEST assay grew out antigen-specific CD4+ T cells prior to sequencing. Researchers isolated CD4+ T cells once around 11 days of culture had elapsed. Vaccine recipients had no previous SARS-CoV-2 infection; their nucleocapsid antibodies were negative. Culturing of some 2 million PBMC per well took place with about 9 IU/ml IL-2 and 9.5 to 10 ug/ml peptides. Days 3 and 7 were when half the medium was replaced with IL-2 medium. This CDR3 spans 13 amino acids. Trimming removed 7 bases from V and 5 bases from J, with 12 bases in between. The germline V gene has CDR1 MDHEN and CDR2 SYDVKM.

This receptor was obtained from a human donor who received a COVID-19 vaccine. The chain carries TRBV28 and TRBJ2-1; a weak D match, TRBD2 (5 bases). Sequenced here: CD4+ T cells from PBMCs cultured with HCoV-OC43 spike peptides, sampled before COVID-19 vaccination. As to subset: HCoV-OC43 spike overlapping peptide pool stimulation. CDR3: CASILTGDNEQFF. Here the CDR3 DNA reads TGTGCCAGCATCCTTACCGGGGACAATGAGCAGTTCTTC.